The 32 T cell receptor beta chains presented below share a single source sample, sequenced in a study of Tregs in tolerant kidney transplant recipients. Sequenced by immunoSEQ multiplex PCR; TCRdb stores in-frame clones only, minus some. This sample has tens of thousands of clones, with roughly 91% found just once. Sequenced material: CD4+ T cells from blood, taken before the transplant. The receptors shown here come from a human donor who received a combined kidney and bone marrow transplant.

This CDR3 is CASSVDSNTEAFF. The CDR3, as DNA: TGTGCCAGCAGCGTTGACTCGAACACTGAAGCTTTCTTT. The rearrangement uses TRBV5-4 and TRBJ1-1, with D uncertain. The V and J ends lost 4 bases and 1 base respectively, with 8 bases between them. Germline V gene lookup returns CDR1 SGHNT and CDR2 YYREEE (reference sequence). CDR3 length: 13 residues.

This chain links TRBV7-3 with TRBJ2-1, with 14 nucleotides matching TRBD2. This CDR3 has 15 residues. J gave up 6 bases and V 2 bases, and 0 bases lay outside the gene matches. CDR1 SGHTA and CDR2 FQGTGA come from the germline V gene. CDR3 in amino acids: CASSLGTSGSNEQFF. CDR3 DNA sequence: TGTGCCAGCAGCTTAGGGACTAGCGGGAGCAATGAGCAGTTCTTC.

V gene TRBV19 combines with J gene TRBJ1-4; TRBD1 might be the D (6 bases). This CDR3 is built from 15 residues. From germline, CDR1 is LNHDA and CDR2 SQIVND (reference sequence). V lost 0 bases and J 7 bases, leaving 12 bases between the germline ends. The CDR3 loop reads CASSIDPTGPEKLFF. The CDR3 region has the DNA TGTGCCAGTAGTATAGACCCGACAGGCCCTGAAAAACTGTTTTTT.

This clone was picked up one time. The chain is built from TRBV4-1 and TRBJ1-4, with D perhaps matching TRBD1 (5 bases). V lost 0 bases to trimming and J lost 0 bases, with 17 bases between them. The germline CDR1 and CDR2 sequences are MGHRA and YSYEKL. The CDR3 consists of 19 residues. The CDR3 DNA reads TGCGCCAGCAGCCAAGATCGCGGGGCAGGGTGGACAACTAATGAAAAACTGTTTTTT. It translates to CASSQDRGAGWTTNEKLFF.

The rearrangement joins TRBV14 to TRBJ1-1; D is possibly TRBD1 (5 bases). CDR3 length: 15 amino acids. Between the trimmed V and J ends, which lost 6 bases and 0 bases, there was a span of 14 bases. Germline assignment: CDR1 SGHDN and CDR2 FVKESK. The CDR3 loop is CASSYDRFLNTEAFF. CDR3 coding DNA: TGTGCCAGCAGTTACGACAGATTCCTGAACACTGAAGCTTTCTTT.

The V call is TRBV9, the J call TRBJ2-1; possible D gene TRBD2, 6 bases. This CDR3 is built from 16 residues. V gave up 4 bases and J gave up 5 bases, with 19 bases separating them. Germline CDR1 SGDLS, CDR2 YYNGEE. DNA of the CDR3: TGTGCCAGCAGCCTACCCAATAGCGGAGGTGACAATGAGCAGTTCTTC. Residues: CASSLPNSGGDNEQFF.

The gene calls are TRBV18 and TRBJ2-1, with 8 bases identical to TRBD1. Germline trimming cut 3 bases from V and 9 bases from J; bases unmatched to any gene: 4. This CDR3 is built from 13 residues. Germline V gives CDR1 KGHSH, CDR2 LQKENI. DNA for the CDR3: TGTGCCAGCTCACCTGCGGACAGGGCTGAGCAGTTCTTC. It specifies CASSPADRAEQFF.

The CDR3 DNA is TGCGCCAGCAGCTTGGTACTAGCGGGAGGTCGCCCCTACGAGCAGTACTTC. Translated: CASSLVLAGGRPYEQYF. The chain has TRBV5-1 and TRBJ2-7, with 12 bases matching TRBD2. V shed 0 bases and J 2 bases; nucleotides not matched to a gene: 6. The CDR3 contains 17 residues. Germline loops: CDR1 SGHRS, CDR2 YFSETQ.

The gene calls are TRBV30 and TRBJ2-1; D is undetermined. The CDR3 covers 13 residues. CDR1 and CDR2 from the germline V gene are GTSNPN and SVGIG (reference sequence). Trimming cost V 7 bases and J 9 bases, with 19 bases left between them. The CDR3 DNA sequence: TGTGCCTCAGACTTAATCCTACAAGCTGAGCAGTTCTTC. It yields the protein CASDLILQAEQFF.

J is TRBJ2-3 and V is TRBV4-2, with unresolved D. This CDR3 is 15 amino acids long. Germline CDR1 and CDR2: LGHNA and YNFKEQ. V was clipped by 2 bases and J by 1 base, with 10 bases between them. The CDR3 spells CASSQTPTGTDTQYF. For the CDR3, the DNA is TGTGCCAGCAGCCAAACACCAACCGGCACAGATACGCAGTATTTT.

This chain uses TRBV5-1 with TRBJ1-1; 7 bases map to TRBD1. The CDR3 has 16 amino acids. Germline assignment: CDR1 SGHRS and CDR2 YFSETQ. V dropped 4 bases and J dropped 0; count of bases not matched to a gene: 9. Here the CDR3 DNA reads TGCGCCAGCAGCCTACAGGGGTCCCCCATGAACACTGAAGCTTTCTTT. This codes for CASSLQGSPMNTEAFF.

The chain has TRBV2 and TRBJ1-4; D possibly corresponds to TRBD1 (5 bases). The CDR3 is 13 residues long. Germline loops: CDR1 SNHLY, CDR2 FYNNEI. The V end was cut by 6 bases, the J end by 7 bases, with 12 bases between. The CDR3 nucleotides are TGTGCCAGCAGCCCGGGGGGGGGTGAAAAACTGTTTTTT. This sequence encodes CASSPGGGEKLFF.

In its sample, this clone was seen a few times. The chain joins TRBV29-1 to TRBJ2-2, with 9 bases matching TRBD2. V was clipped by 3 bases and J by 6 bases; unmatched bases: 8. The length of the CDR3 is 15 residues. Germline values: CDR1 SQVTM, CDR2 ANQGSEA. Here the CDR3 DNA reads TGCAGCGTTGATATAGGTAGCGGGAGCGCCGGGGAGCTGTTTTTT. It yields the protein CSVDIGSGSAGELFF.

The genes are TRBV10-3 and TRBJ1-2, with no clear D. CDR1 is ENHRY, CDR2 SYGVKD, per germline. The CDR3 spans 12 residues. V gave up 4 bases and J gave up 7 bases, with 10 bases separating them. The CDR3 nucleotides read TGTGCCATCAGTGCAAGGGAGGGTGGCTACACCTTC. Amino acid sequence: CAISAREGGYTF.

This rearrangement joins TRBV7-2 to TRBJ2-7; the match to TRBD1 covers 10 bases. The CDR3 sequence is 15 residues long. The V gene's germline CDR1 is SGHTA and CDR2 FQGNSA. After removal of 1 base from V and 0 bases from J, the junction contained 0 bases not matched to a gene. CDR3 nucleotide sequence: TGTGCCAGCAGCTTAGGGACAGGGGGCTCCTACGAGCAGTACTTC. It yields the protein CASSLGTGGSYEQYF.

V gene TRBV4-2 combines with J gene TRBJ2-7; 7 nucleotides match TRBD2. V lost 0 bases, J lost 2 bases, and 13 bases stayed unmatched. The CDR3 runs to 18 residues. In germline, CDR1 is LGHNA, CDR2 YNFKEQ. CDR3 sequence: CASSQDTPRAGVPYEQYF. In DNA form, the CDR3 reads TGTGCCAGCAGCCAAGACACCCCCCGGGCGGGAGTCCCCTACGAGCAGTACTTC.

This chain uses TRBV5-1 with TRBJ2-3; TRBD1 is a possible D gene (5 bases). The CDR3 extends over 16 amino acids. CDR1 and CDR2 (germline): SGHRS, YFSETQ. Trimming shortened V by 4 bases and J by 1 base, and 16 bases separated the two germline ends. Here the CDR3 DNA reads TGCGCCAGCAGCCGGGTTACAGGAGAGGGCACAGATACGCAGTATTTT. It yields the protein CASSRVTGEGTDTQYF. The full variable domain, rest sourced from reference TRBV5-1 and TRBJ2-3, is KAGVTQTPRYLIKTRGQQVTLSCSPISGHRSVSWYQQTPGQGLQFLFEYFSETQRNKGNFPGRFSGRQFSNSRSEMNVSTLELGDSALYLCASSRVTGEGTDTQYFGPGTRLTVL.

V usage is TRBV5-1 and J usage is TRBJ2-7, with TRBD1 matching 8 bases. The ends lost 4 bases at V and 2 bases at J; junction bases unmatched: 5. The CDR3 covers 14 residues. The germline gives CDR1 SGHRS, CDR2 YFSETQ. The CDR3 spells CASSPTGEPYEQYF. DNA of the CDR3: TGCGCCAGCAGCCCGACAGGGGAACCCTACGAGCAGTACTTC.

The V and J genes are TRBV10-2 and TRBJ2-7; 9 bases map to TRBD2. In germline, CDR1 is WSHSY, CDR2 SAAADI. This CDR3 contains 18 residues. The J segment lost 3 bases and the V segment lost 0 bases, leaving 12 bases of the junction unmatched. CDR3 region: CASSESNPLAGVGYEQYF. The DNA of the CDR3 is TGCGCCAGCAGTGAGTCGAATCCCTTAGCGGGAGTCGGCTACGAGCAGTACTTC.

The chain employs TRBV27 and TRBJ1-1; D unclear. Between the trimmed V and J ends, which lost 3 bases and 9 bases, there was a span of 11 bases. This CDR3 is built from 12 residues. CDR1 and CDR2 (germline): MNHEY, SMNVEV (reference sequence). DNA for the CDR3: TGTGCCAGCAGTTTTAAAGGGAGTCAAGCTTTCTTT. Residues: CASSFKGSQAFF.

The gene calls are TRBV27 and TRBJ2-2; 9 nucleotides line up with TRBD2. The CDR3 is 15 amino acids. Germline V lookup: CDR1 MNHEY, CDR2 SMNVEV (reference sequence). Unmatched junction bases numbered 5, after V lost 2 bases and J lost 7 bases. In DNA, the CDR3 is TGTGCCAGCAGTTTAGGGCTAGCGGGAATCGGGGAGCTGTTTTTT. This encodes CASSLGLAGIGELFF.

In DNA form, the CDR3 reads TGCAGCGTCTTCGGAGGAGATACGCAGTATTTT. This encodes CSVFGGDTQYF. The chain recombines TRBV29-1 with TRBJ2-3, with D possibly matching TRBD2 (5 bases). CDR1 and CDR2 from the germline V gene are SQVTM and ANQGSEA. This CDR3 comprises 11 residues. V shed 6 bases and J shed 5 bases, with 9 bases lying between them.

The chain joins TRBV7-2 to TRBJ2-1; D may be TRBD2 (7 bases). The CDR3 sequence is 16 residues long. The germline gives CDR1 SGHTA, CDR2 FQGNSA. The V gene lost 2 bases and the J gene lost 9 bases, with 20 bases spanning the gap. CDR3 sequence: CASSLYRGEGRSEQFF. The CDR3 DNA reads as TGTGCCAGCAGCTTATATAGGGGGGAGGGCCGTAGTGAGCAGTTCTTC.

This chain connects TRBV29-1 to TRBJ2-2, with D hard to call. Germline loops: CDR1 SQVTM, CDR2 ANQGSEA. V was cut by 4 bases and J by 3 bases, with 15 bases left in between. This CDR3 has 15 amino acids. CDR3 DNA sequence: TGCAGCGTTGGACACCAGTCCCTCCACACCGGGGAGCTGTTTTTT. This translates into CSVGHQSLHTGELFF.

The V call is TRBV9, the J call TRBJ2-5, with D uncertain. With 2 bases removed from V and 4 bases from J, the gap between germline ends came to 15 bases. This CDR3 has 15 amino acids. In germline, CDR1 is SGDLS, CDR2 YYNGEE. CDR3 coding DNA: TGTGCCAGCAGCGTCTCGGTCGTCCTAGGAGAGACCCAGTACTTC. Translating gives CASSVSVVLGETQYF.

CDR3 bases: TGTGCCAGCAGTTTCGGTTTCGCGGGAATGTCCTACAATGAGCAGTTCTTC. Residues: CASSFGFAGMSYNEQFF. V and J are TRBV28 and TRBJ2-1; perhaps TRBD2 as D (6 bases). V lost 3 bases and J 1 base, leaving 16 bases between the germline ends. The CDR3 sequence is 17 residues long. In germline, CDR1 is MDHEN, CDR2 SYDVKM. Filled out from reference TRBV28 and TRBJ2-1, the complete variable domain reads DVKVTQSSRYLVKRTGEKVFLECVQDMDHENMFWYRQDPGLGLRLIYFSYDVKMKEKGDIPEGYSVSREKKERFSLILESASTNQTSMYLCASSFGFAGMSYNEQFFGPGTRLTVL.

As DNA, the CDR3 is TGCGCCAGCAGCGGACAGGTTGAAGGGTCTGAAGCTTTCTTT. Encoded protein: CASSGQVEGSEAFF. The chain has TRBV5-1 and TRBJ1-1; 7 nucleotides match TRBD1. The CDR3 consists of 14 residues. V lost 4 bases, J lost 6 bases, and 9 bases stayed unmatched. The germline gives CDR1 SGHRS, CDR2 YFSETQ.

This chain connects TRBV6-6 to TRBJ1-5; weak D call: TRBD1 (6 bases). V gave up 8 bases and J gave up 4 bases, with 9 bases separating them. Per the germline V gene, CDR1 is MNHNY and CDR2 is SVGAGI (reference sequence). CDR3 length: 12 residues. The CDR3 coding sequence is TGTGCCAGCGCGGGGGCTAATCAGCCCCAGCATTTT. Protein product: CASAGANQPQHF.

J is TRBJ2-7 and V is TRBV5-1; TRBD2 is a possible D gene (6 bases). The CDR3 has 12 amino acids. In germline, CDR1 is SGHRS, CDR2 YFSETQ. V was pared by 4 bases and J by 3 bases, with 8 bases between. CDR3 protein: CASSPGDYEQYF. The CDR3 bases are TGCGCCAGCAGCCCGGGAGACTACGAGCAGTACTTC. Combining the CDR3 with reference TRBV5-1 and TRBJ2-7 gives the whole variable domain KAGVTQTPRYLIKTRGQQVTLSCSPISGHRSVSWYQQTPGQGLQFLFEYFSETQRNKGNFPGRFSGRQFSNSRSEMNVSTLELGDSALYLCASSPGDYEQYFGPGTRLTVT.

This chain links TRBV5-1 with TRBJ2-7; no reliable D call. V was clipped by 0 bases and J by 3 bases, with 7 bases between them. CDR1 is SGHRS and CDR2 is YFSETQ in the germline V gene. The CDR3 is 13 residues long. The CDR3 DNA is TGCGCCAGCAGCTTGGAGTCAGACTACGAGCAGTACTTC. Its translation: CASSLESDYEQYF. The full variable domain, completed using reference TRBV5-1 and TRBJ2-7, is KAGVTQTPRYLIKTRGQQVTLSCSPISGHRSVSWYQQTPGQGLQFLFEYFSETQRNKGNFPGRFSGRQFSNSRSEMNVSTLELGDSALYLCASSLESDYEQYFGPGTRLTVT.

The chain is built from TRBV13 and TRBJ1-5; TRBD1 agrees at 9 bases. Unmatched junction bases numbered 10, after V lost 5 bases and J lost 5 bases. Germline V lookup: CDR1 PRHDT, CDR2 FYEKMQ (reference sequence). This CDR3 comprises 16 residues. CDR3 bases: TGTGCCAGCAGCCCTAGAACGTGGACAGGGGATCAGCCCCAGCATTTT. Residues: CASSPRTWTGDQPQHF.

The V gene is TRBV14, the J gene TRBJ1-5; tentatively, D is TRBD1 (5 bases). Trimming shortened V by 3 bases and J by 5 bases, and 17 bases separated the two germline ends. The length of the CDR3 is 16 residues. Germline lookup yields CDR1 SGHDN and CDR2 FVKESK. The CDR3 region is CASSQRQGGPHQPQHF. CDR3 nucleotides: TGTGCCAGCAGCCAGAGGCAGGGAGGCCCTCATCAGCCCCAGCATTTT.